The entry that follows covers one T cell receptor (beta chain) sequence. The record originates from a study of cytomegalovirus exposure and HLA in healthy donors. A multiplex PCR was run with 60 Vbeta primers and 13 Jbeta primers. Assay used: immunoSEQ multiplex PCR; TCRdb lists only in-frame clones, some missing. Its table lists tens of thousands of clones. The trim removed 5 bases at V and 2 bases at J, leaving 0 bases unmatched. Germline values: CDR1 SQVTM, CDR2 ANQGSEA. The CDR3 loop spans 13 amino acids. Sequenced sample: PBMCs. This chain connects TRBV29-1 to TRBJ2-7; TRBD2 matches 13 bases. The sequence was collected from a man aged 45 to 65 in good health and CMV-seronegative. Here the CDR3 reads CSVTSGGAYEQYF. Written as DNA, the CDR3 is TGCAGCGTTACTAGCGGGGGGGCCTACGAGCAGTACTTC.